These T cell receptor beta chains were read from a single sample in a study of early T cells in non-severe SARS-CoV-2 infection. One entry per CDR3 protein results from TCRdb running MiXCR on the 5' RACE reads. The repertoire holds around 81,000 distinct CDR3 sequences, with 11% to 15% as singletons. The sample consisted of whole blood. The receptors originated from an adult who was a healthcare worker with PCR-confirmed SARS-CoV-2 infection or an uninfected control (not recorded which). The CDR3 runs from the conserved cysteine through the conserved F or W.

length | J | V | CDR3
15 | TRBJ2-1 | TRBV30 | CAWGRGERYRDEQFF
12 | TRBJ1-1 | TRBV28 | CATFPGNTEAFF
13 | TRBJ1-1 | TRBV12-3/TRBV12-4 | CASSFGTRAEAFF
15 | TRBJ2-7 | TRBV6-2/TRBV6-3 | CASRNGLAENYEQYF
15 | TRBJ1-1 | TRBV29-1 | CSVDATLDLSTEAFF
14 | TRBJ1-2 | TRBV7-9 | CASSPRGRAHGYTF
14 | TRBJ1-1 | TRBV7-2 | CASSHVGASTEAFF
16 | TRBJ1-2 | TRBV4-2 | CASSQGGVSTTYGYTF
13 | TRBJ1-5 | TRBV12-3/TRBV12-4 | CASSLGAGQPQHF
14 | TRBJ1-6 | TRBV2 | CASGQVPRSSPLHF
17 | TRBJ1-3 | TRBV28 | CASSGWREKSSGNTIYF
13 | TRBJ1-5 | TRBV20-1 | CSARTDSNQPQHF
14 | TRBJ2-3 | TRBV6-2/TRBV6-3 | CASSYSRVTDTQYF
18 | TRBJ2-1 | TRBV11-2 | CASSLDTLAGGPGNEQFF
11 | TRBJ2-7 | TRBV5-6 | CASSYEQEQYF
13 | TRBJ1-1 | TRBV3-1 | CASSQDRGTEAFF
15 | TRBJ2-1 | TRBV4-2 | CVSSDGGGVGNEQFF
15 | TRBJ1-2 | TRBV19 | CASTRPATGNYGYTF
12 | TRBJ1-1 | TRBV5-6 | CASSLVATEAFF
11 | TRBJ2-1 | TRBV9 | CASSVNNEQFF
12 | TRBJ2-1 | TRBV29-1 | CSETGTGNEQFF
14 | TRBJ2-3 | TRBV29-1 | CSVEQGMSTDTQYF
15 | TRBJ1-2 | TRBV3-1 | CASSQGRGRPYGYTF
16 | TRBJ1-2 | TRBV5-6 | CASSATGQGAEYGYTF
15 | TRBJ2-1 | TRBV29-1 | CSVGPGQGVYNEQFF
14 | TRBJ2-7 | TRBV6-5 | CASSYSKQGGEQYF
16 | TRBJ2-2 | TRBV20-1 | CSARAGRGTNTGELFF
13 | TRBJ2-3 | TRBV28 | CATSGGATDTQYF
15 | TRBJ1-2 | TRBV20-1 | CSARDGTGANYGYTF
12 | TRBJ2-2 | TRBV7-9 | CASSPSTGELFF
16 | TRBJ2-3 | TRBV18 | CASSPMGLGATDTQYF
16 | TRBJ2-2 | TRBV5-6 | CASSLALAGSAGELFF
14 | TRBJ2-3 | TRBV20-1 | CSARDMSRTDTQYF
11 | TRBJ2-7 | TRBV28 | CASSAFYEQYF
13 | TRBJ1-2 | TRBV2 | CASLFGSNYGYTF
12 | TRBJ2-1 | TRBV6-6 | CVTQDSYNEQFF
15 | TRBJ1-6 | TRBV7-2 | CASSSVPTGPSPLHF
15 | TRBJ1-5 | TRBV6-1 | CASSEGTRGNQPQHF
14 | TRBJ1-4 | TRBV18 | CASSPLGGNEKLFF
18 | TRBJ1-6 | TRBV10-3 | CAISEPPGQGATKSPLHF
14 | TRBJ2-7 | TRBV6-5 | CASSSPRGSYEQYF
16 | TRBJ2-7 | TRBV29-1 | CSVALNSGGPHYEQYF
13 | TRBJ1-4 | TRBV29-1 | CSVMGQGFEKLFF
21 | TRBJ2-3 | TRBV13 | CASSLGPASGGLLRFIDTQYF
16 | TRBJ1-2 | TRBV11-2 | CASSSLQGLTLYGYTF
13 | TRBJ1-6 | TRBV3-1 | CASGGSRKEPLHF
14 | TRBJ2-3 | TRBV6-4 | CASSPEQSTDTQYF
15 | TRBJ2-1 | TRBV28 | CASSPRDGTYNEQFF
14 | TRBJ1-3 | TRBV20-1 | CSAREGVSGNTIYF
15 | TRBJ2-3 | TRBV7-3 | CASSPDPWRTDTQYF
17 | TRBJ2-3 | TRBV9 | CASSVDPSGGVGDTQYF